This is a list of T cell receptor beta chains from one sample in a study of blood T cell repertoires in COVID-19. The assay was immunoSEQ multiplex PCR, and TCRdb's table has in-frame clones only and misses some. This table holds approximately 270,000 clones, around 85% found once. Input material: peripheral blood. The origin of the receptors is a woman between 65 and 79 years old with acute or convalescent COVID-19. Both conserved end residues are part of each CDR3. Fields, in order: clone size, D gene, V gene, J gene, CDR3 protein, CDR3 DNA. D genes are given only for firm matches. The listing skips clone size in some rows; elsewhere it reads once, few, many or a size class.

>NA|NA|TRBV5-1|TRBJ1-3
CASSAGAIGGLSSGNTIYF
TGCGCCAGCAGCGCGGGCGCCATAGGGGGTTTGAGCTCTGGAAACACCATATATTTT
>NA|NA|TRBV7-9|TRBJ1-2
CASSSSGTSYGYTF
TGTGCCAGCAGCTCCTCCGGGACTTCCTATGGCTACACCTTC
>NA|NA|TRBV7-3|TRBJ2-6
CASSSSGANVLTF
TGTGCCAGCAGTTCGTCTGGGGCCAACGTCCTGACTTTC
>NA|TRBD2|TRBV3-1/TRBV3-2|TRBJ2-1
CASSQERRASGAPNEQFF
TGTGCCAGCAGCCAAGAAAGGCGGGCTAGCGGGGCCCCCAATGAGCAGTTCTTC
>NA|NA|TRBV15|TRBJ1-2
CATSRDPNYGYTF
TGTGCCACCAGCAGAGATCCGAACTATGGCTACACCTTC
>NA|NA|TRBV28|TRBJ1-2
CASSLPTPLGYTF
TGTGCCAGCAGTCTACCCACCCCTCTGGGCTACACCTTC
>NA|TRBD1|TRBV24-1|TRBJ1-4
CATSGQGVEKLFF
TGTGCCACCTCGGGACAGGGGGTCGAAAAACTGTTTTTT
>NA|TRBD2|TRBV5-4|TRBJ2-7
CASGVAGSYEQYF
TGTGCCAGCGGGGTAGCGGGGAGCTACGAGCAGTACTTC
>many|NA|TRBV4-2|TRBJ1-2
CASSQDAYGYTF
TGTGCCAGCAGCCAAGACGCGTATGGCTACACCTTC
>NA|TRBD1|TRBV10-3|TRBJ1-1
CAISTGSTEAFF
TGTGCCATCTCGACAGGGAGCACTGAAGCTTTCTTT
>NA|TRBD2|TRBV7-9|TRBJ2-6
CASSLAGGSGANVLTF
TGTGCCAGCAGCTTAGCCGGGGGGTCTGGGGCCAACGTCCTGACTTTC
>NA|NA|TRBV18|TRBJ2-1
CASSPPGSSYNNEQFF
TGTGCCAGCTCGCCCCCGGGTTCAAGTTATAACAATGAGCAGTTCTTC
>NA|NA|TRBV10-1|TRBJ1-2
CASRPFHSGPRVGGYTF
TGCGCCAGCAGGCCCTTTCACTCAGGCCCAAGAGTAGGTGGCTACACCTTC
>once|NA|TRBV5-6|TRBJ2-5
CASSLLEGIETQYF
TGTGCCAGCAGCTTGTTGGAGGGCATAGAGACCCAGTACTTC
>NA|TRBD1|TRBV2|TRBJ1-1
CASSRTGQSEAFF
TGTGCCAGCAGTCGGACAGGGCAGTCTGAAGCTTTCTTT
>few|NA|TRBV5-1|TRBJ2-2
CASSLTTGELFF
TGCGCCAGCAGCTTGACTACCGGGGAGCTGTTTTTT
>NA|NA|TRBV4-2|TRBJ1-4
CASGPPATNEKLFF
TGTGCCAGCGGCCCCCCAGCAACTAATGAAAAACTGTTTTTT
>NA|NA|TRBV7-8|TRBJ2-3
CASSLEGARGDTQYF
TGTGCCAGCAGCTTAGAGGGGGCGCGGGGAGATACGCAGTATTTT
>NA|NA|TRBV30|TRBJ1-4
CAWSGEGREKLFF
TGTGCCTGGAGTGGGGAGGGTCGGGAAAAACTGTTTTTT
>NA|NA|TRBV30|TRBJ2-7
CAWGGSSGEQYF
TGTGCCTGGGGGGGATCCTCAGGGGAGCAGTACTTC
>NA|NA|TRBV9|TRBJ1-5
CARTTSNQPQHF
TGTGCCAGGACAACTAGCAATCAGCCCCAGCATTTT
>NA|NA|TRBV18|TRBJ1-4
CASSLQGGEKLFF
TGTGCCAGCTCACTACAGGGTGGAGAAAAACTGTTTTTT
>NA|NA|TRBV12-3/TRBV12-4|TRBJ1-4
CASRLGGNEKLFF
TGTGCCAGCAGATTGGGGGGGAATGAAAAACTGTTTTTT
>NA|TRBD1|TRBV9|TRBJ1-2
CASSPPGQSYGYTF
TGTGCCAGCAGCCCCCCGGGACAGAGCTATGGCTACACCTTC
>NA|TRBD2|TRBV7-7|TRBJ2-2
CASSGRSGGPRDTGELFF
TGTGCCAGCAGCGGGAGGAGCGGGGGCCCCCGGGACACCGGGGAGCTGTTTTTT
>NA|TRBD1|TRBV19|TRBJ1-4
CASSGQGASNEKLFF
TGTGCCAGTAGTGGACAGGGGGCCTCAAATGAAAAACTGTTTTTT
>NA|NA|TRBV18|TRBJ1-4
CASSTGPPGEEKLFF
TGTGCCAGCTCTACCGGGCCCCCCGGGGAGGAAAAACTGTTTTTT
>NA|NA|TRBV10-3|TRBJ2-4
CAISESDRLGGKNIQYF
TGTGCCATCAGTGAGTCCGACCGGCTGGGGGGCAAAAACATTCAGTACTTC
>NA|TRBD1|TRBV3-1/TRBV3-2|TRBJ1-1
CASSQWGTGEAFF
TGTGCCAGCAGCCAGTGGGGGACAGGGGAGGCTTTCTTT
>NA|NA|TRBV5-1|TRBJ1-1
CASSYEQGFTEAFF
TGCGCCAGCAGCTACGAACAGGGTTTCACTGAAGCTTTCTTT
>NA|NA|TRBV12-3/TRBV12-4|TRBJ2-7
CASSSSVNEQYF
TGTGCCAGCAGCTCCAGCGTCAACGAGCAGTACTTC
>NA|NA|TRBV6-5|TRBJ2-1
CASSYTGVASYNEQFF
TGTGCCAGCAGTTATACGGGGGTGGCGTCCTACAATGAGCAGTTCTTC
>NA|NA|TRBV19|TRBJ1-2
CASRNFRGTDGYGYTF
TGTGCCAGTAGGAACTTCCGGGGTACGGATGGCTATGGCTACACCTTC
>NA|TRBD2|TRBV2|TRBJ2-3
CASRERGGTDTQYF
TGTGCCAGCAGAGAGCGGGGGGGCACAGATACGCAGTATTTT
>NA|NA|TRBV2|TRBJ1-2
CASSQGSAYGYTF
TGTGCCAGCAGCCAGGGGTCTGCCTATGGCTACACCTTC
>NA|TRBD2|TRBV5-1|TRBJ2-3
CARSLGARGGLDTQYF
TGCGCCCGCAGCTTGGGGGCGCGGGGGGGCCTAGATACGCAGTATTTT
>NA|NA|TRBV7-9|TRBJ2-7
CASSQGTGGSSYEQYF
TGTGCCAGCAGCCAAGGGACGGGGGGCAGCTCCTACGAGCAGTACTTC
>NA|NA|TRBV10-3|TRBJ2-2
CATADSIRSGGELFF
TGTGCCACCGCCGACTCGATTAGGAGCGGTGGGGAGCTGTTTTTT
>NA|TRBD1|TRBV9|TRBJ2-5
CASSNRQGGFETQYF
TGTGCCAGCAGCAACCGACAGGGGGGCTTCGAGACCCAGTACTTC
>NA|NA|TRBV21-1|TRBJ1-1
CASSSKAPSGTGRAEAFF
TGTGCCAGCAGCAGCAAGGCCCCCTCTGGGACAGGCCGCGCTGAAGCTTTCTTT
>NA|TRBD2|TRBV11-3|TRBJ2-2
CASSGGGGPTGELFF
TGTGCCAGCAGCGGGGGCGGGGGGCCCACCGGGGAGCTGTTTTTT